These 23 T cell receptor beta chains originate from one sample sequenced in a study of blood T cell repertoires in COVID-19. Repertoires were generated with immunoSEQ multiplex PCR, while TCRdb's copy carries only in-frame clones and drops some. Of about 110,000 clones listed, approximately 90% are singletons. Sequenced material: peripheral blood. These receptor sequences come from a human donor in a cohort sampled during active COVID-19.

The genes are TRBV7-2 and TRBJ1-5; 8 bases are shared with TRBD1. Germline values: CDR1 SGHTA, CDR2 FQGNSA. The CDR3 runs 15 residues. The J segment lost 6 bases and the V segment lost 5 bases, leaving 9 bases of the junction unmatched. The CDR3 nucleotides read TGTGCCAGCAGCCCAGGGGGCGGGGTCGGTCAGCCCCAGCATTTT. The encoded protein is CASSPGGGVGQPQHF.

This sequence joins TRBV4-1 and TRBJ1-5; unclear D gene. The CDR3 sequence is 13 residues long. The V end lost 4 bases, the J end lost 5 bases, and 9 bases lay between the germline ends. Germline V gene lookup returns CDR1 MGHRA and CDR2 YSYEKL. The CDR3 DNA follows: TGCGCCAGCAGCCGCGAGACTTATCAGCCCCAGCATTTT. Residues: CASSRETYQPQHF.

The chain joins TRBV28 to TRBJ1-1; tentatively, D is TRBD1 (5 bases). The V end was cut by 5 bases, the J end by 13 bases, with 23 bases between. The length of the CDR3 is 14 residues. CDR1 MDHEN and CDR2 SYDVKM come from the germline V gene. CDR3 DNA sequence: TGTGCCAGCAGTGCCCAGGGTCTTAGATTTGAGCTTTTCTTT. Its translation is CASSAQGLRFELFF. The variable domain in full, completed from reference TRBV28 and TRBJ1-1, reads DVKVTQSSRYLVKRTGEKVFLECVQDMDHENMFWYRQDPGLGLRLIYFSYDVKMKEKGDIPEGYSVSREKKERFSLILESASTNQTSMYLCASSAQGLRFELFFGQGTRLTVV.

This chain joins TRBV24-1 and TRBJ2-2, with TRBD1 identical over 11 bases. The J segment lost 6 bases and the V segment lost 5 bases, leaving 7 bases of the junction unmatched. The V gene's germline CDR1 is KGHDR and CDR2 SFDVKD. The CDR3 contains 16 residues. The CDR3 DNA sequence: TGTGCCACCAGTGCCCAGGGACAGGGGGTGGCCGGGGAGCTGTTTTTT. Its translation is CATSAQGQGVAGELFF.

The CDR3 loop reads CASSVGQGNEKLFF. CDR3 DNA sequence: TGCGCCAGCAGCGTAGGACAGGGAAATGAAAAACTGTTTTTT. The chain links TRBV5-1 to TRBJ1-4, with 8 nucleotides matching TRBD1. V trimming: 4 bases; J trimming: 5 bases; junction bases outside the gene matches: 4. This CDR3 comprises 14 residues. The germline gives CDR1 SGHRS, CDR2 YFSETQ. The full variable domain, in which reference TRBV5-1 and TRBJ1-4 provide the parts outside the CDR3, is KAGVTQTPRYLIKTRGQQVTLSCSPISGHRSVSWYQQTPGQGLQFLFEYFSETQRNKGNFPGRFSGRQFSNSRSEMNVSTLELGDSALYLCASSVGQGNEKLFFGSGTQLSVL.

V and J are TRBV5-1 and TRBJ2-5; 12 bases line up with TRBD2. There are 18 residues in the CDR3. The ends lost 0 bases at V and 5 bases at J; junction bases unmatched: 11. Germline CDR1 and CDR2: SGHRS and YFSETQ. CDR3 bases: TGCGCCAGCAGCTTGGGACTGACTAGCGGGAGTTCTGAGGAGACCCAGTACTTC. It specifies CASSLGLTSGSSEETQYF.

The chain carries TRBV6-5 and TRBJ2-1; 9 nucleotides align to TRBD1. The V gene's germline CDR1 is MNHEY and CDR2 SVGAGI. Losses at the gene ends were 4 bases for V and 15 bases for J; bases not matched to a gene: 13. The CDR3 runs to 14 residues. CDR3 bases: TGTGCCAGCAGTTCTCCAATGAACCCGGACAGGGGGTTCTTC. It yields the protein CASSSPMNPDRGFF.

This CDR3 reads CASSSSGGTFNEKLFF. The CDR3 coding sequence is TGTGCCAGCAGCTCCTCAGGGGGGACCTTTAATGAAAAACTGTTTTTT. The chain has TRBV5-6 and TRBJ1-4, with TRBD1 matching 7 bases. The V gene end was trimmed by 3 bases and the J gene end by 4 bases; junction bases not matched to a gene: 9. This CDR3 region has 16 residues. Germline V lookup: CDR1 SGHDT, CDR2 YYEEEE.

The chain recombines TRBV15 with TRBJ2-7; D possibly corresponds to TRBD2 (6 bases). Germline-derived CDR1 and CDR2 are LNHNV and YYDKDF (reference sequence). The CDR3 is 16 residues long. Trimming pared 3 bases from V and 2 bases from J, leaving 17 bases between. DNA of the CDR3: TGTGCCACCAGCAGCCACCCGGCGGGAACCCCCTACGAGCAGTACTTC. It specifies CATSSHPAGTPYEQYF.

This chain connects TRBV5-4 to TRBJ2-5, with D unresolved. The germline gives CDR1 SGHNT, CDR2 YYREEE (reference sequence). The ends were cut back, 0 bases at V and 5 bases at J, with 5 bases in the middle. This CDR3 has 12 residues. DNA for the CDR3: TGTGCCAGCAGCTTGGCGAGGGAGACCCAGTACTTC. This translates into CASSLARETQYF.

V and J are TRBV29-1 and TRBJ1-5, with 12 positions matching TRBD1. The V and J ends lost 6 bases and 5 bases, in that order; junction bases with no gene match: 17. The CDR3 loop spans 18 amino acids. In germline, CDR1 is SQVTM, CDR2 ANQGSEA. CDR3 sequence (DNA): TGCAGCGTATACACCGGGACAGGGGGCCCACCGAAGTATCAGCCCCAGCATTTT. Its protein is CSVYTGTGGPPKYQPQHF.

This clone was seen a handful of times. The chain is built from TRBV2 and TRBJ1-2; 7 positions agree with TRBD1. The CDR3 runs 11 residues. Germline CDR1 and CDR2: SNHLY and FYNNEI. V lost 7 bases and J lost 10; bases outside the gene matches: 6. CDR3 residues: CASNRQGLYTF. CDR3 in DNA: TGTGCCAGCAATCGACAGGGTCTCTACACCTTC.

The chain is built from TRBV9 and TRBJ2-2; weak D call: TRBD1 (5 bases). Trimming took off 2 bases at V and 7 bases at J, with 12 bases between the two ends. This CDR3 contains 14 residues. Germline CDR1 is SGDLS and CDR2 is YYNGEE. CDR3 protein: CASSVRQIRGELFF. DNA for the CDR3: TGTGCCAGCAGCGTGAGACAGATCCGCGGGGAGCTGTTTTTT.

The chain employs TRBV12-5 and TRBJ1-2; D possibly corresponds to TRBD1 (6 bases). Germline V gene data show CDR1 as LGHNT and CDR2 as FRNRAP. There are 15 residues in the CDR3. Between the trimmed V and J ends, which lost 2 bases and 4 bases, there was a span of 14 bases. CDR3 in DNA: TGTGCTAGTGGTTTGTACCAGGGGCCTCTCTATGGCTACACCTTC. Encoded protein: CASGLYQGPLYGYTF.

The rearrangement links TRBV3-1 (or the pseudogene TRBV3-2) to TRBJ1-2, with D perhaps matching TRBD1 (5 bases). CDR1 is LGHDT, CDR2 YNNKEL, per germline (reference sequence). V was pared by 1 base and J by 4 bases, with 13 bases between. The length of the CDR3 is 15 residues. The CDR3 nucleotides read TGTGCCAGCAGCCAAGCACAAGCGGGGACCTATGGCTACACCTTC. It specifies CASSQAQAGTYGYTF.

V usage is TRBV7-9 and J usage is TRBJ2-2; 7 bases match TRBD2. This CDR3 spans 14 amino acids. J gave up 3 bases and V 6 bases, and 4 bases lay outside the gene matches. The V gene's germline CDR1 is SEHNR and CDR2 FQNEAQ (reference sequence). The CDR3: CASRDRGDTGELFF. The CDR3 bases are TGTGCCAGCAGAGATCGGGGGGACACCGGGGAGCTGTTTTTT. Variable domain in full (rest from reference TRBV7-9 and TRBJ2-2): DTGVSQNPRHKITKRGQNVTFRCDPISEHNRLYWYRQTLGQGPEFLTYFQNEAQLEKSRLLSDRFSAERPKGSFSTLEIQRTEQGDSAMYLCASRDRGDTGELFFGEGSRLTVL.

The J gene is TRBJ2-2, the V gene TRBV4-1; 8 nucleotides match TRBD1. Germline CDR1 reads MGHRA; CDR2 reads YSYEKL. This CDR3 region has 20 residues. The J segment lost 2 bases and the V segment lost 4 bases, leaving 18 bases of the junction unmatched. The CDR3 sequence: CASSLPAAVKGQANTGELFF. DNA of the CDR3: TGCGCCAGCAGCCTACCTGCAGCGGTTAAGGGACAGGCCAACACCGGGGAGCTGTTTTTT.

This clone has a count of ten or more. The V and J genes are TRBV6-5 and TRBJ1-5; D call uncertain. This CDR3 is 13 amino acids long. V shed 8 bases and J shed 3 bases, with 11 bases lying between them. Germline V gene lookup returns CDR1 MNHEY and CDR2 SVGAGI. DNA of the CDR3: TGTGCCAGCGGCCCCGTCCCCAATCAGCCCCAGCATTTT. It yields the protein CASGPVPNQPQHF.

The rearrangement joins TRBV7-9 to TRBJ1-2; D is undetermined. The CDR3 runs to 17 residues. Germline CDR1 reads SEHNR; CDR2 reads FQNEAQ (reference sequence). The V end was cut by 4 bases, the J end by 0 bases, with 18 bases between. This CDR3 reads CASSSSVEDPANYGYTF. For the CDR3, the DNA is TGTGCCAGCAGCTCCTCAGTCGAGGATCCAGCTAACTATGGCTACACCTTC.

This clone has a single count. This sequence joins TRBV5-1 and TRBJ2-1, with 11 positions matching TRBD2. The trim removed 6 bases at V and 6 bases at J, leaving 8 bases unmatched. CDR3 size: 15 residues. Germline V gene data show CDR1 as SGHRS and CDR2 as YFSETQ. The CDR3 nucleotides read TGCGCCAGCAACACCGGGACTAGCGGATCCAATGAGCAGTTCTTC. This translates into CASNTGTSGSNEQFF. Variable domain in full (rest from reference TRBV5-1 and TRBJ2-1): KAGVTQTPRYLIKTRGQQVTLSCSPISGHRSVSWYQQTPGQGLQFLFEYFSETQRNKGNFPGRFSGRQFSNSRSEMNVSTLELGDSALYLCASNTGTSGSNEQFFGPGTRLTVL.

The V gene is TRBV7-6, the J gene TRBJ2-7; 7 bases fit TRBD1. V gave up 1 base and J gave up 3 bases; unmatched junction bases: 6. This CDR3 is 15 amino acids long. Germline V gene sequence: CDR1 SGHVS, CDR2 FNYEAQ. For the CDR3, the DNA is TGTGCCAGCAGCTTAGGTGGGACAGCCTACTACGAGCAGTACTTC. Protein: CASSLGGTAYYEQYF.

J is TRBJ1-5 and V is TRBV20-1; D might be TRBD1 (5 bases). The CDR3 extends over 13 amino acids. V was cut by 3 bases and J by 3 bases, with 9 bases left in between. Germline V gives CDR1 DFQATT, CDR2 SNEGSKA (reference sequence). CDR3 sequence reads: CSASRGSNQPQHF. CDR3 coding DNA: TGCAGTGCTAGTCGGGGGTCCAATCAGCCCCAGCATTTT.

V gene TRBV10-3 combines with J gene TRBJ2-3, with D possibly being TRBD2 (7 bases). The CDR3 has 17 residues. Germline V gives CDR1 ENHRY, CDR2 SYGVKD. Trimming shortened V by 0 bases and J by 3 bases, and 16 bases separated the two germline ends. The CDR3, as DNA: TGTGCCATCAGTGAGTCGAAAGGGGGGGGCGGAACAGATACGCAGTATTTT. Its translation is CAISESKGGGGTDTQYF.